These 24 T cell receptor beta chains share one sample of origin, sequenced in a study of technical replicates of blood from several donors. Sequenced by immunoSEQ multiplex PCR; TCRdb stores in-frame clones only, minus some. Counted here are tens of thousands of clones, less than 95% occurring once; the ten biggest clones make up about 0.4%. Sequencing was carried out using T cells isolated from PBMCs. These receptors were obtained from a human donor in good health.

CDR3 nucleotide sequence: TGCGCCAGCAGCCCCCGGGTTGGGGAGTACGAGCAGTACTTC. Translating gives CASSPRVGEYEQYF. This chain joins TRBV5-1 and TRBJ2-7, with a tentative D call TRBD2 (5 bases). V lost 4 bases and J 4 bases, leaving 15 bases between the germline ends. CDR1 and CDR2 from the germline V gene are SGHRS and YFSETQ. This CDR3 is 14 amino acids long.

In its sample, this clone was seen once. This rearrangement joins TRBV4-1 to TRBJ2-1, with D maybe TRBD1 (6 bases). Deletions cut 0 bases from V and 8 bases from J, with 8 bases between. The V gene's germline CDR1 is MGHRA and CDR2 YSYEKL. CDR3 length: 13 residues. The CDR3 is CASSQDHRDEQFF. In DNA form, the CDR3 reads TGCGCCAGCAGCCAAGATCACAGGGATGAGCAGTTCTTC.

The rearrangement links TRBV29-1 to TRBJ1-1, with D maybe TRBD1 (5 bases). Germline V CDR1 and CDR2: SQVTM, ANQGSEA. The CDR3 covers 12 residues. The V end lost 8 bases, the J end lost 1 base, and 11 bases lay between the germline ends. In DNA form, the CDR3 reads TGCAGCCTTGGAACAGGGAACACTGAAGCTTTCTTT. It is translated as CSLGTGNTEAFF. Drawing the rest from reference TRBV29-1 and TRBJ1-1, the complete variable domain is SAVISQKPSRDICQRGTSLTIQCQVDSQVTMMFWYRQQPGQSLTLIATANQGSEATYESGFVIDKFPISRPNLTFSTLTVSNMSPEDSSIYLCSLGTGNTEAFFGQGTRLTVV.

CDR3 region: CASSLGQGILITEAFF. The CDR3 region has the DNA TGTGCCAGCAGCCTAGGACAGGGGATTTTAATCACTGAAGCTTTCTTT. V usage is TRBV5-4 and J usage is TRBJ1-1; 9 bases fit TRBD1. CDR3 size: 16 residues. Germline V gives CDR1 SGHNT, CDR2 YYREEE (reference sequence). V lost 4 bases and J lost 4; bases outside the gene matches: 11.

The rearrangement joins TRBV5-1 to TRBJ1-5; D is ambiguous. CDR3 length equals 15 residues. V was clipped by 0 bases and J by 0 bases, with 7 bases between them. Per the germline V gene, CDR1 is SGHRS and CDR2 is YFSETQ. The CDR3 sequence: CASSLGHLSNQPQHF. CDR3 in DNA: TGCGCCAGCAGCTTGGGACATCTTAGCAATCAGCCCCAGCATTTT.

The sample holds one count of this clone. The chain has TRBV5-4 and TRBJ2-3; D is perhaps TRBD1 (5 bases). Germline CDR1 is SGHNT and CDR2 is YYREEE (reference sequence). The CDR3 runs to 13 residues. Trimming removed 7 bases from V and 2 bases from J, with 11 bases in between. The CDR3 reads CASYGQDTDTQYF. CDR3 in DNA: TGTGCCAGCTACGGACAAGACACAGATACGCAGTATTTT.

In DNA form, the CDR3 reads TGTGCCAGCAGCTTAGGTAGCGGCCTAGCCAAAAACATTCAGTACTTC. Residues: CASSLGSGLAKNIQYF. The V call is TRBV7-3, the J call TRBJ2-4; D is perhaps TRBD2 (6 bases). In germline, CDR1 is SGHTA, CDR2 FQGTGA. This CDR3 region has 16 residues. Trimming pared 2 bases from V and 0 bases from J, leaving 11 bases between.

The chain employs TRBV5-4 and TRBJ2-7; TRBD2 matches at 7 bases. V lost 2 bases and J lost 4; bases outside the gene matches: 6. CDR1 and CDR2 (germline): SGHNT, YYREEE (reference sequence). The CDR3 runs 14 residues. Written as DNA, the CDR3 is TGTGCCAGCAGCTTTACGGGGGGAGATTACGAGCAGTACTTC. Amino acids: CASSFTGGDYEQYF.

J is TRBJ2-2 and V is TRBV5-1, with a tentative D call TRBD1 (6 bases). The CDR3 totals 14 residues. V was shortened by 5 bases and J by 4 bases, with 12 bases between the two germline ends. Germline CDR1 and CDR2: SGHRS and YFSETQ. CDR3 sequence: CASSLQGGTGELFF. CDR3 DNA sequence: TGCGCCAGCAGTTTACAGGGCGGCACCGGGGAGCTGTTTTTT. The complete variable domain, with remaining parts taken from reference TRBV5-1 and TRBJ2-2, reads KAGVTQTPRYLIKTRGQQVTLSCSPISGHRSVSWYQQTPGQGLQFLFEYFSETQRNKGNFPGRFSGRQFSNSRSEMNVSTLELGDSALYLCASSLQGGTGELFFGEGSRLTVL.

CDR3 residues: CASSLSQGFGYGYTF. The DNA of the CDR3 is TGTGCCAGCAGCTTAAGCCAGGGCTTCGGATATGGCTACACCTTC. The rearrangement uses TRBV13 and TRBJ1-2; possibly TRBD1 for D (5 bases). The CDR3 runs to 15 residues. Germline V gives CDR1 PRHDT, CDR2 FYEKMQ (reference sequence). Trimming pared 2 bases from V and 5 bases from J, leaving 15 bases between. Full variable domain (missing parts from reference TRBV13 and TRBJ1-2): AAGVIQSPRHLIKEKRETATLKCYPIPRHDTVYWYQQGPGQDPQFLISFYEKMQSDKGSIPDRFSAQQFSDYHSELNMSSLELGDSALYFCASSLSQGFGYGYTFGSGTRLTVV.

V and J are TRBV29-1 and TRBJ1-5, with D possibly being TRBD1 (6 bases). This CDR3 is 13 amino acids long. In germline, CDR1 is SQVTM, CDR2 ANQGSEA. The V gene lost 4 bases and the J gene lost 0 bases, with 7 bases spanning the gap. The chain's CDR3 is CSVVQGSNQPQHF. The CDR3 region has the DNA TGCAGCGTTGTACAGGGTAGCAATCAGCCCCAGCATTTT.

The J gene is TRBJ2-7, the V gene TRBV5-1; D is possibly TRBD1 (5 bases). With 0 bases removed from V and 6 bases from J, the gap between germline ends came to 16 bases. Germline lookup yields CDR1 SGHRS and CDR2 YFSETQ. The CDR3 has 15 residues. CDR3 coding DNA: TGCGCCAGCAGCTTGGTTTTGTCAGGGAAATCCGAGCAGTACTTC. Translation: CASSLVLSGKSEQYF.

The CDR3 region is CASSHGTSGSSTDTQYF. CDR3 nucleotide sequence: TGCGCCAGCAGCCATGGGACTAGCGGGAGCTCCACAGATACGCAGTATTTT. This chain links TRBV4-1 with TRBJ2-3, with 14 bases that match TRBD2. Germline CDR1 and CDR2: MGHRA and YSYEKL. This CDR3 region has 17 residues. With V trimmed by 3 bases and J by 2 bases, 4 bases remained unmatched.

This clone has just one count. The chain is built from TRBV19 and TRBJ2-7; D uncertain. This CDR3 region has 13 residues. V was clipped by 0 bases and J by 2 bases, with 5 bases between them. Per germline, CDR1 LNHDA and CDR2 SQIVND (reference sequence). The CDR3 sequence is CASSIDLTYEQYF. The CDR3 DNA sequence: TGTGCCAGTAGTATAGATCTAACCTACGAGCAGTACTTC.

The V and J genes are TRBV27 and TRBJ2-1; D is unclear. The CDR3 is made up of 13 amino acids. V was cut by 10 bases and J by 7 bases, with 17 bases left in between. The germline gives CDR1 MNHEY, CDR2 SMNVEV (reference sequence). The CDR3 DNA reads TGTGCCATCATAGTTCCTAACAGTAATGAGCAGTTCTTC. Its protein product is CAIIVPNSNEQFF.

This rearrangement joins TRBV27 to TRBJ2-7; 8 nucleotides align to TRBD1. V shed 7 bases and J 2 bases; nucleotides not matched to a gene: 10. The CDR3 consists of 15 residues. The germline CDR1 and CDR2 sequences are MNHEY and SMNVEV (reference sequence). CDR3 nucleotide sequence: TGTGCCAGCACTCCCAATGACAGGGGACCCTACGAGCAGTACTTC. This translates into CASTPNDRGPYEQYF.

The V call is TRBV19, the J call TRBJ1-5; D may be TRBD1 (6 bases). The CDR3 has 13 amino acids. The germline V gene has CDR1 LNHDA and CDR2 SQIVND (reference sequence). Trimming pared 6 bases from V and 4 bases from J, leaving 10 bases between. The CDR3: CASRPQGNQPQHF. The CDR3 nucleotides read TGTGCCAGTAGGCCACAGGGAAATCAGCCCCAGCATTTT.

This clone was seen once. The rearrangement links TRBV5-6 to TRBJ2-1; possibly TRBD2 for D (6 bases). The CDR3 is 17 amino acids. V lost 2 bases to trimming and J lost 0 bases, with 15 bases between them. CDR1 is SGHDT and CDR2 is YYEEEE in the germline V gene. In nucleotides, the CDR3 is TGTGCCAGCAGCTTAGGATTTGGGCGGGGCTCCTACAATGAGCAGTTCTTC. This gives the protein CASSLGFGRGSYNEQFF.

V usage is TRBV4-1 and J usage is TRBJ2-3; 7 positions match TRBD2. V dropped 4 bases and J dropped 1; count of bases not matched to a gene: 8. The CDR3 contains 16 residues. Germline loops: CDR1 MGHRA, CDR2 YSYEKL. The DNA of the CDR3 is TGCGCCAGCAGCCGTCCCCCTAGCGGAGGCACAGATACGCAGTATTTT. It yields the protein CASSRPPSGGTDTQYF.

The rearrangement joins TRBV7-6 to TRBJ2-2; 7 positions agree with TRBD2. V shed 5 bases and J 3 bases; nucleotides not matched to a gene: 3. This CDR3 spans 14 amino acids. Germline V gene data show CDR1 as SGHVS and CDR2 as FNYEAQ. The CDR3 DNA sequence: TGTGCCAGCAGCGGGAGGGAGGACACCGGGGAGCTGTTTTTT. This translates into CASSGREDTGELFF. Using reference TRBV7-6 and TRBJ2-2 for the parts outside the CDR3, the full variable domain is GAGVSQSPRYKVTKRGQDVALRCDPISGHVSLYWYRQALGQGPEFLTYFNYEAQQDKSGLPNDRFSAERPEGSISTLTIQRTEQRDSAMYRCASSGREDTGELFFGEGSRLTVL.

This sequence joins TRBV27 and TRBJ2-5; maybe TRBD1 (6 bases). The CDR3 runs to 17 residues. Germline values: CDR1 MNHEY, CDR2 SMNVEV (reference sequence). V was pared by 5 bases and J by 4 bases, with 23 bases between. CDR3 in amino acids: CASSLDGDTQPPETQYF. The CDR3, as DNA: TGTGCCAGCAGTCTGGACGGGGACACCCAACCCCCAGAGACCCAGTACTTC.

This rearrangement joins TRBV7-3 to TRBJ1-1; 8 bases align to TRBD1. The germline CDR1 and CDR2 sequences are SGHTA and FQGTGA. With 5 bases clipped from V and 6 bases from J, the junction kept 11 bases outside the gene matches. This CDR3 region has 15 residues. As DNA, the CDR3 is TGTGCCAGCAGCCTCACCAACGACAGGGGAGCTGAAGCTTTCTTT. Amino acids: CASSLTNDRGAEAFF.

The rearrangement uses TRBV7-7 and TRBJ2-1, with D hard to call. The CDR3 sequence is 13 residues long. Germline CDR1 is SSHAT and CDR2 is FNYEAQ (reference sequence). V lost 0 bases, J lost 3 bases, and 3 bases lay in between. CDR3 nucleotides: TGTGCCAGCAGCTTAGCCTTCTACAATGAGCAGTTCTTC. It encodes CASSLAFYNEQFF. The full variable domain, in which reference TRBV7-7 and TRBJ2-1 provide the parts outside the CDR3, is GAGVSQSPRYKVTKRGQDVTLRCDPISSHATLYWYQQALGQGPEFLTYFNYEAQPDKSGLPSDRFSAERPEGSISTLTIQRTEQRDSAMYRCASSLAFYNEQFFGPGTRLTVL.

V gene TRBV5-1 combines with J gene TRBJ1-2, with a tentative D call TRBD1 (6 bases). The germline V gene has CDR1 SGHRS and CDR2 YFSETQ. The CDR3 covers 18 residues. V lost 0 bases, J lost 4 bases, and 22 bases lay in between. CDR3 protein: CASSLEGSAQGIFYGYTF. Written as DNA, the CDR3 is TGCGCCAGCAGCTTGGAGGGATCGGCACAGGGAATTTTCTATGGCTACACCTTC.